This TCR beta chain was identified in a study of OX40 agonist ivuxolimab in advanced cancers. CDR1 MNHEY and CDR2 SVGAGI come from the germline V gene. Trimming shortened V by 5 bases and J by 4 bases, and 9 bases separated the two germline ends. This CDR3 is 13 amino acids long. Measured with immunoSEQ multiplex PCR; TCRdb has only the in-frame clones, and not every one. The table includes 15,000 to 20,000 clones, 90% detected once. This specimen was CD4+ or CD8+ T cells sorted from blood, taken in a trial of the OX40 agonist ivuxolimab. The chain joins TRBV6-5 to TRBJ2-1, with D perhaps TRBD2 (5 bases). The clonotype was recovered from an adult with an advanced solid tumor such as melanoma, head and neck, liver or kidney cancer. CDR3 bases: TGTGCCAGCAGTCAAGGACTTTACAATGAGCAGTTCTTC. Encoded protein: CASSQGLYNEQFF.